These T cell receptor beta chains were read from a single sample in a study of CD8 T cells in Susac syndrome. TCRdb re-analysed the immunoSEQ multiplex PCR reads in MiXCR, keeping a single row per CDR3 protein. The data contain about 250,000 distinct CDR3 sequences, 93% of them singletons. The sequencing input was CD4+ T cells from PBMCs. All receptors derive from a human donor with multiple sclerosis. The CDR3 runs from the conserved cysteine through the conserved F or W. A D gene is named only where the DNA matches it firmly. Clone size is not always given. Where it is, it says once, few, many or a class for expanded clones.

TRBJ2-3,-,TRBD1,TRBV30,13,TGTGCCTGGAGGGGACAGGGGCCAGATACGCAGTATTTT,CAWRGQGPDTQYF
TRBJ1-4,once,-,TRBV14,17,TGTGCCAGCAGCCGACCCCTTAACAGGGCTGGGGATGAAAAACTGTTTTTT,CASSRPLNRAGDEKLFF
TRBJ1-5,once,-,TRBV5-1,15,TGCGCCAGCAGCTTGGATGGGGAAAATAATCAGCCCCAGCATTTT,CASSLDGENNQPQHF
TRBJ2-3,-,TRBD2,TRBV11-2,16,TGTGCCAGCAGCGAACGGGGGGGACGTCGGACAGATACGCAGTATTTT,CASSERGGRRTDTQYF
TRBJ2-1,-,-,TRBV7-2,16,TGTGCCAGCAGCCCCACGGACGGCCTCTCCTACAATGAGCAGTTCTTC,CASSPTDGLSYNEQFF
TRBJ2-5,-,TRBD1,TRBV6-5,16,TGTGCCAGCAGTTCGCCTCGGGACAGGGGACGGGAGACCCAGTACTTC,CASSSPRDRGRETQYF
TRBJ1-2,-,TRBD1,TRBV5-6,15,TGTGCCAGCAGTCAGGGACAGGGAAGAGGGTATGGCTACACCTTC,CASSQGQGRGYGYTF
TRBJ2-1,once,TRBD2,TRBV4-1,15,TGCGCCAGCAGCCAAGAGAGGACTAGCCACAATGAGCAGTTCTTC,CASSQERTSHNEQFF
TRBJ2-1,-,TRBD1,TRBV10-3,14,TGTGCCATCAGTTCCCCACCGGGACAGGGAAAGCAGTTCTTC,CAISSPPGQGKQFF
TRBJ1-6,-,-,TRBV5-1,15,TGCGCCAGCAGCTTGGGGCGAGGGGATGGATCACCCCTCCACTTT,CASSLGRGDGSPLHF
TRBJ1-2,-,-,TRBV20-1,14,TGCAGTGCTACTGCCCAGGACAGACTATATGGCTACACCTTC,CSATAQDRLYGYTF
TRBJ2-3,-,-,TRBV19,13,TGTGCCAGTAGTATTTATGGGGTAGATACGCAGTATTTT,CASSIYGVDTQYF
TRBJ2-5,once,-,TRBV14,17,TGTGCCAGCAGCCAAGTAAGGGAATCCTGGGGCCAAGAGACCCAGTACTTC,CASSQVRESWGQETQYF
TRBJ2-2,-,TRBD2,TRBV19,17,TGTGCCAGTACCACGACAACTAGCGGGAGAGGTCACGGGGAGCTGTTTTTT,CASTTTTSGRGHGELFF
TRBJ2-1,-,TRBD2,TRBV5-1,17,TGCGCCAGCAGCTTGGTACTAGCGGGAATGGTCGGCAATGAGCAGTTCTTC,CASSLVLAGMVGNEQFF
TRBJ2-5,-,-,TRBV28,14,TGTGCCAGCAGTTTATCCGGGTTCCAAGAGACCCAGTACTTC,CASSLSGFQETQYF
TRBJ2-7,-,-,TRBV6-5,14,TGTGCCAGCACCCAAACAGGGAGCTCCTACGAGCAGTACTTC,CASTQTGSSYEQYF
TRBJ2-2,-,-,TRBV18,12,TGTGCCAGCTCACGCTTCACCGGGGAGCTGTTTTTT,CASSRFTGELFF
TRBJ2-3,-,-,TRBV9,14,TGTGCCAGCAGCGTTTTTGGGGTGGCAGATACGCAGTATTTT,CASSVFGVADTQYF
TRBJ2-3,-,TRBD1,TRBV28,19,TGTGCCACCATAGGGATCAACTTGGGGAAGACAGGGATGGAAGATACGAAGTATTTT,CATIGINLGKTGMEDTKYF
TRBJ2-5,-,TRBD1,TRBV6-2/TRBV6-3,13,TGTGCCAGCAAAGTGACAGGGATAGAGACCCAGTACTTC,CASKVTGIETQYF
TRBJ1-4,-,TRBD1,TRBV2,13,TGTGCCAGCAGAAGGGGGCGCAATGAAAAACTGTTTTTT,CASRRGRNEKLFF
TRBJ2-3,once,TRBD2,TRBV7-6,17,TGTGCCAGCAGCTCCCTACCTCGGACTAGCGGGACGGGTACGCAGTATTTT,CASSSLPRTSGTGTQYF
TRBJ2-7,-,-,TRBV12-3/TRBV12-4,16,TGTGCCAGCAGTTCTCGGAGGTGGACAGCAAACTACGAGCAGTACTTC,CASSSRRWTANYEQYF
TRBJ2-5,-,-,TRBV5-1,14,TGCGCCAGCAGCTTGGGAAGGCCTCAAGAGACCCAGTACTTC,CASSLGRPQETQYF
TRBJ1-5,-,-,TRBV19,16,TGTGCCACACGAATCGGGAGTCTGGGGGGCAATCAGCCCCAGCATTTT,CATRIGSLGGNQPQHF
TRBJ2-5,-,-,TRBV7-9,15,TGTGCCAGCAGCCCACCACAGGGAACCCAAGGGGTCCAGTACTTC,CASSPPQGTQGVQYF
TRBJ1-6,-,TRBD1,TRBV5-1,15,TGCGCCAGCAGCAGGGGACAGGAAGGGAATTCACCCCTCCACTTT,CASSRGQEGNSPLHF
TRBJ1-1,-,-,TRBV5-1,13,TGCGCCAGTTCTATGGGGGTGAACACTGAAGCTTTCTTT,CASSMGVNTEAFF
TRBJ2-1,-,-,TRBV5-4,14,TGTGCCAGCAGCTCGGCGTACCTAGCGAATGAGCAGTTCTTC,CASSSAYLANEQFF
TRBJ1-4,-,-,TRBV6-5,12,TGTGCCAGCAGTTACGAGGGGGAAAAACTGTTTTTT,CASSYEGEKLFF
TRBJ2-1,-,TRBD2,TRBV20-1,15,TGCAGTGCTTCCTCTCGAGCGGGAGGGGATAATGAGCAGTTCTTC,CSASSRAGGDNEQFF
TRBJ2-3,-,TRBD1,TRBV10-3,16,TGTGCCATCAGGGGACAGGGCAGATCTAGCACAGATACGCAGTATTTT,CAIRGQGRSSTDTQYF
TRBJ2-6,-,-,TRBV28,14,TGTGCCAGCGCCAAGGGTGAACCTGCCAACGTCCTGACTTTC,CASAKGEPANVLTF
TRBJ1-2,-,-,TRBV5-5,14,TGTGCCAGCAGCTTTCAGGGAGAAGCGGCGGGCTACACCTTC,CASSFQGEAAGYTF
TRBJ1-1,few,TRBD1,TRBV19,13,TGTGCCAGTAGATGGACAGGGGGCACTGAAGCTTTCTTT,CASRWTGGTEAFF
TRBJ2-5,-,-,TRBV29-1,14,TGCAGCGTTGAGGGGACTGGGGGACAAGAGACCCAGTACTTC,CSVEGTGGQETQYF
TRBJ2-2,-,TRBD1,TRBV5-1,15,TGCGCCAGCAGCTTGGTAGGGGGCACTACCGGGGAGCTGTTTTTT,CASSLVGGTTGELFF
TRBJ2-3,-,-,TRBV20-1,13,TGCAGTGCTCCCCCCACTTTCACAGATACGCAGTATTTT,CSAPPTFTDTQYF
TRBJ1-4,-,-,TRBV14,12,TGTGCCAGCAGCCAAGGGACCGGGACCCGGTTTTTT,CASSQGTGTRFF
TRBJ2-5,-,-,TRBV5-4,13,TGTGCCAGCAGCCGGGACTCAGGGGAGACCCAGTACTTC,CASSRDSGETQYF
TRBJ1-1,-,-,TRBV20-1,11,TGCAGTGCTGCGCTGACCCTTGAAGCTTTCTTT,CSAALTLEAFF
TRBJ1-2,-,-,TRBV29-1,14,TGCAGCGTTGATGTGACAGGATCCAACTATGGCTACACCTTC,CSVDVTGSNYGYTF
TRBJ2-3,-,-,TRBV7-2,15,TGTGCCAGCAGCCCCGGGACCCCAGGACCAGATACGCAGTATTTT,CASSPGTPGPDTQYF
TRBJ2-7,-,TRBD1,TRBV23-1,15,TGCGCCAGCATTATAACAGGGGATGAGGGCGGCGAGCAGTACTTC,CASIITGDEGGEQYF
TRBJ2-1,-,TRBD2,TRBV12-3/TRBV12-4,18,TGTGCCAGCAGACTAACCCCATTGGGACTAGCGGGAGGCAATGAGCAGTTCTTC,CASRLTPLGLAGGNEQFF
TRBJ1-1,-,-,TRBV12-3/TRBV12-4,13,TGTGCCAGCAGTTTAAGGGGGGCGGCGGAAGCTTTCTTT,CASSLRGAAEAFF
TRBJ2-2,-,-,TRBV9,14,TGTGCCAGCAGCGTAGTACAGCGCACCGGGGAGCTGTTTTTT,CASSVVQRTGELFF
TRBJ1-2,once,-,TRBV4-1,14,TGCGCCAGCAGCCTGGTCGGGGCGGGGCATGGCTACACCTTC,CASSLVGAGHGYTF
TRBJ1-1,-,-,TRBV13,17,TGTGCCAGCAGCTTAGGCCTCCGGGGCTACGGGTACACTGAAGCTTTCTTT,CASSLGLRGYGYTEAFF
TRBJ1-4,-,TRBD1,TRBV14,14,TGTGCCAGCAGCCACTGGACAGGGAATGAAAAACTGTTTTTT,CASSHWTGNEKLFF
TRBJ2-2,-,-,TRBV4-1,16,TGCGCCAGCAGCCAATCAGCCCCTCTAAACACCGGGGAGCTGTTTTTT,CASSQSAPLNTGELFF
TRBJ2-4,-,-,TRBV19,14,TGTGCCAGTAGTTCTCCAGGAGCCAAAAACATTCAGTACTTC,CASSSPGAKNIQYF
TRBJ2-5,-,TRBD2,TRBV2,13,TGTGCCAGCACGGGACTAGCGATAGAGACCCAGTACTTC,CASTGLAIETQYF
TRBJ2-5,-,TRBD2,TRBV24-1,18,TGTGCCACCAGTGACCCCAGTGGGGGCGGGGGGCTCCAAGAGACCCAGTACTTC,CATSDPSGGGGLQETQYF
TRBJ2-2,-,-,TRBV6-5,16,TGTGCCAGCAGTTCCCTGACCCCCCAGGGGACCGGGGAGCTGTTTTTT,CASSSLTPQGTGELFF
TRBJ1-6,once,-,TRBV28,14,TGTGCCACCCAGGGGCAGGGCGATAATTCACCCCTCCACTTT,CATQGQGDNSPLHF